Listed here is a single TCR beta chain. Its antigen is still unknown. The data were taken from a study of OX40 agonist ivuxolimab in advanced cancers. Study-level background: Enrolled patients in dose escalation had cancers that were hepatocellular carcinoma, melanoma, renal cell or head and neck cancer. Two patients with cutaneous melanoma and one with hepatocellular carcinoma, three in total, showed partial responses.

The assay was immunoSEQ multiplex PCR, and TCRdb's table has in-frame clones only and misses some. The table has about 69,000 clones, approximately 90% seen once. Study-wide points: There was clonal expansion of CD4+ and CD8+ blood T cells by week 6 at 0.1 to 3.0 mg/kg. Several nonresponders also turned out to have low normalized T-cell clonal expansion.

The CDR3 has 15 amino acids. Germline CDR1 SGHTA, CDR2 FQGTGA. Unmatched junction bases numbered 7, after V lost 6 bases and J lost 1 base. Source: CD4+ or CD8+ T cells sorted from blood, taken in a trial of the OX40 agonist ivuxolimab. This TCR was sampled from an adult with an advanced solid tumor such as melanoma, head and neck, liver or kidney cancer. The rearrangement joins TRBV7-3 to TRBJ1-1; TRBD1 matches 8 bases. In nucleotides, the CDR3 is TGTGCCAGCAGATCCACAGGGGGGGAGAACACTGAAGCTTTCTTT. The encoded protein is CASRSTGGENTEAFF.